Listed below are T cell receptor beta chains from one sample, sequenced in a study of radiotherapy plus CTLA-4 blockade in lung cancer. Sequencing used immunoSEQ multiplex PCR; TCRdb keeps in-frame clones, though not all of them. The table shows some 66,000 clones, with around 86% occurring only once. The sequencing used peripheral blood, collected from a patient treated with radiotherapy plus ipilimumab. Every receptor here comes from a human donor with non-small cell lung cancer who had a partial response to radiotherapy plus ipilimumab. Each CDR3 is given with its conserved first and last residue. Fields, in order: CDR3 protein, CDR3 DNA, D gene, CDR3 length, clone size, J gene, V gene. A D gene is named only where the DNA matches it firmly. Clone sizes are given selectively: once, few, many, or a class where the clone is expanded.

CDR3aa: CARQADEQYF
CDR3nt: TGTGCCAGACAGGCCGACGAGCAGTACTTC
d_gene: NA
len: 10
abundance: NA
j_gene: TRBJ2-7
v_gene: TRBV2

CDR3aa: CASSPYPGASGGSVLSSYNEQFF
CDR3nt: TGTGCCAGCAGCCCCTACCCAGGCGCAAGCGGGGGGTCCGTATTAAGCTCCTACAATGAGCAGTTCTTC
d_gene: TRBD2
len: 23
abundance: NA
j_gene: TRBJ2-1
v_gene: TRBV9

CDR3aa: CASSRQGRDEQYF
CDR3nt: TGTGCCAGCAGCCGACAGGGGCGCGACGAGCAGTACTTC
d_gene: TRBD1
len: 13
abundance: NA
j_gene: TRBJ2-7
v_gene: TRBV6-5

CDR3aa: CASSFQGSYEQYF
CDR3nt: TGTGCCAGCAGTTTCCAGGGGTCCTACGAGCAGTACTTC
d_gene: NA
len: 13
abundance: NA
j_gene: TRBJ2-7
v_gene: TRBV28

CDR3aa: CASSPGVAEDTQYF
CDR3nt: TGTGCCAGCAGCCCCGGGGTAGCGGAAGATACGCAGTATTTT
d_gene: NA
len: 14
abundance: NA
j_gene: TRBJ2-3
v_gene: TRBV14

CDR3aa: CASSPRTGELFF
CDR3nt: TGTGCCAGCTCACCGCGGACCGGGGAGCTGTTTTTT
d_gene: NA
len: 12
abundance: NA
j_gene: TRBJ2-2
v_gene: TRBV18

CDR3aa: CASNGDSHNEKLFF
CDR3nt: TGTGCCAGCAACGGGGACAGCCATAATGAAAAACTGTTTTTT
d_gene: TRBD1
len: 14
abundance: few
j_gene: TRBJ1-4
v_gene: TRBV2

CDR3aa: CASRVLEGQSNTEAFF
CDR3nt: TGTGCCAGTAGGGTTCTCGAGGGACAGTCGAACACTGAAGCTTTCTTT
d_gene: TRBD1
len: 16
abundance: NA
j_gene: TRBJ1-1
v_gene: TRBV19

CDR3aa: CATSRDYGDYTQETQYF
CDR3nt: TGTGCCACCAGCAGAGATTACGGGGACTACACTCAAGAGACCCAGTACTTC
d_gene: TRBD2
len: 17
abundance: NA
j_gene: TRBJ2-5
v_gene: TRBV15

CDR3aa: CASSLPQALNTEAFF
CDR3nt: TGTGCCAGCAGTTTACCACAGGCCCTGAACACTGAAGCTTTCTTT
d_gene: NA
len: 15
abundance: NA
j_gene: TRBJ1-1
v_gene: TRBV28

CDR3aa: CAWRQGGTGQPYEQYF
CDR3nt: TGTGCCTGGAGACAGGGGGGGACTGGCCAACCCTACGAGCAGTACTTC
d_gene: NA
len: 16
abundance: NA
j_gene: TRBJ2-7
v_gene: TRBV30